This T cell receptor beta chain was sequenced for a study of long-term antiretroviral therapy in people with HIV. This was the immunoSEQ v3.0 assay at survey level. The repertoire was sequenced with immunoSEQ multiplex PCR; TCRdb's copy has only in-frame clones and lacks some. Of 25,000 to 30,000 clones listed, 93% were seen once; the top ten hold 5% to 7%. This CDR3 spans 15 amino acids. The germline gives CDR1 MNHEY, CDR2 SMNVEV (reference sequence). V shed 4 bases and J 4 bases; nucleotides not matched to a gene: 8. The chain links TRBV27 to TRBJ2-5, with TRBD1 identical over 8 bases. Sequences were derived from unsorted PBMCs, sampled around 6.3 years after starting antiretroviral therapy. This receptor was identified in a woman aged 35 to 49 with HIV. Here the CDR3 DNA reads TGTGCCAGCAGTTCAGGACAGGGCATTCCAGAGACCCAGTACTTC. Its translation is CASSSGQGIPETQYF.